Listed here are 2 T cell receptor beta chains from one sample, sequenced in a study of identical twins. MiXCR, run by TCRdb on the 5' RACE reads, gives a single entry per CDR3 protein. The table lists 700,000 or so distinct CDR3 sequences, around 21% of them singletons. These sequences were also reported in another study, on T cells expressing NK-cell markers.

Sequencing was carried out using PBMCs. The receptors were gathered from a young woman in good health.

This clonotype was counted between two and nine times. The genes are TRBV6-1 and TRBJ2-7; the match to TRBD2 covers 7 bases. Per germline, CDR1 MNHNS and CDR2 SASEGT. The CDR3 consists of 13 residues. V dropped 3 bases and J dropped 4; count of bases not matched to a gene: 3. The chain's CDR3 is CASSEGTIYEQYF. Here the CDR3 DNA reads TGTGCCAGCAGTGAGGGGACTATATACGAGCAGTACTTC.

CDR3 loop: CATRQRAYF. Here the CDR3 DNA reads TGCGCCACCAGACAGAGGGCGTACTTC. The rearrangement uses TRBV10-1 and TRBJ2-4, with D perhaps assigned TRBD1 or TRBD2 (5 bases each). This CDR3 is 9 amino acids long. From germline, CDR1 is WNHNN and CDR2 SYGVQD (reference sequence). V was trimmed by 10 bases and J by 15 bases, leaving 13 bases between them.